This TCR beta chain was captured by sequencing in a study of cytomegalovirus exposure and HLA in healthy donors. The CDR3 runs 16 residues. Per the germline V gene, CDR1 is SGDLS and CDR2 is YYNGEE. V lost 3 bases and J lost 2; bases outside the gene matches: 8. With 60 Vbeta and 13 Jbeta primers, the PCR was carried out. Original handling: In a later analysis, of 80 million to 90 million unique beta chains, about 10 million appeared in at least two donors. Here immunoSEQ multiplex PCR was the method, and the copy in TCRdb shows in-frame clones only, minus some. V and J calls and clone size follow that table, whereas D and trimming were derived from the DNA. This sample's table has about 75,000 clones.

The receptor was derived from a man younger than 30 in good health and CMV-seropositive. The sequenced sample was PBMCs. The gene calls are TRBV9 and TRBJ2-3; 8 bases match TRBD1. Here the CDR3 reads CASSESGTGVTDTQYF. CDR3 coding DNA: TGTGCCAGCAGCGAATCCGGGACAGGCGTCACAGATACGCAGTATTTT.